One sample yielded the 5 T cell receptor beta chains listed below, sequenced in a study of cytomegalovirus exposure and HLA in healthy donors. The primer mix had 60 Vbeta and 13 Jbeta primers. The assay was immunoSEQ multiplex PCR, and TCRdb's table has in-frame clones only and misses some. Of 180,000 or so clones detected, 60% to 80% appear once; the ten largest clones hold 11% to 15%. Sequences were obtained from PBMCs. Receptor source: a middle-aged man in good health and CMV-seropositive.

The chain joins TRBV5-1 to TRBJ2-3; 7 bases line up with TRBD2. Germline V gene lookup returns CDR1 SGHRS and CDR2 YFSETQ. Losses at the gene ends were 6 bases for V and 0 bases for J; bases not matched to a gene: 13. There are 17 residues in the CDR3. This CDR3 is CASKSVGGVYSTDTQYF. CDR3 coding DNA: TGCGCCAGCAAGTCGGTTGGGGGGGTGTATAGCACAGATACGCAGTATTTT.

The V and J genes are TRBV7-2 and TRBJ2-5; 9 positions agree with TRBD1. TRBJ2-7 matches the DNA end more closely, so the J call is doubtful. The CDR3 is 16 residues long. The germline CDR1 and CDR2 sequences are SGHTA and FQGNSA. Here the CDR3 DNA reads TGTGCCAGCAGCTTAGCCGGGACAGGGAACTCCTACGAGCAGTACTTC. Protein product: CASSLAGTGNSYEQYF.

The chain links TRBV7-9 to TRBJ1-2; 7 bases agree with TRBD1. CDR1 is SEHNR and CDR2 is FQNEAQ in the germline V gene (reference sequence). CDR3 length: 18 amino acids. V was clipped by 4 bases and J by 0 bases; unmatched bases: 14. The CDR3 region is CASSSMEFAGGANYGYTF. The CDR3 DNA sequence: TGTGCCAGCAGCTCGATGGAGTTTGCAGGGGGAGCTAACTATGGCTACACCTTC.

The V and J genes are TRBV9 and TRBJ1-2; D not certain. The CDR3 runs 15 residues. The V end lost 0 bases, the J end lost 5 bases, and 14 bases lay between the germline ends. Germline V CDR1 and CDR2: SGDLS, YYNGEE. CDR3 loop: CASSVEGSGRYGYTF. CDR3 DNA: TGTGCCAGCAGCGTAGAAGGGAGTGGGAGGTATGGCTACACCTTC.

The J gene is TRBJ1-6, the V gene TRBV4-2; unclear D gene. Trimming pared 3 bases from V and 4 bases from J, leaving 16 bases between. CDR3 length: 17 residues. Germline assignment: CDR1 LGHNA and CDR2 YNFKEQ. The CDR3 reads CASSQDRVGAYNSPLHF. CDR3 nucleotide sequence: TGTGCCAGCAGCCAGGACCGAGTGGGAGCTTATAATTCACCCCTCCACTTT.